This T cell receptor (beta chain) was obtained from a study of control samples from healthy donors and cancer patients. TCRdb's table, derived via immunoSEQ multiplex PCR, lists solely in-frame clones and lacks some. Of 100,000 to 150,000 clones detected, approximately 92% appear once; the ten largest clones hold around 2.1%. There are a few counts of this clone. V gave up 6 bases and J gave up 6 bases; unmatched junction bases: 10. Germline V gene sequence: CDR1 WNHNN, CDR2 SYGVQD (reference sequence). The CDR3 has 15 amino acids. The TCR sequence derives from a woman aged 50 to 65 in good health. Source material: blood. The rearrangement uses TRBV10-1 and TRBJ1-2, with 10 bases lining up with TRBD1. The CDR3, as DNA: TGCGCCAGCAGAGGGGACAGGGGAGTATTCCATGGCTACACCTTC. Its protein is CASRGDRGVFHGYTF.